Listed below are T cell receptor beta chains from one sample, sequenced in a study of T cell responses to AZD1222 COVID-19 vaccine. Assay: immunoSEQ multiplex PCR; the TCRdb copy retains only in-frame clones and omits some. The sample yields tens of thousands of clones, around 80% seen once. Material: peripheral blood, obtained 28 days after the second AZD1222 dose. These receptors all stem from an adult who received the AZD1222 COVID-19 vaccine. CDR3s include the opening cysteine and the closing phenylalanine or tryptophan. Each record gives: D gene, clone size, V gene, J gene, CDR3 protein, CDR3 DNA. The D gene is left open where the match is weak. Clone size appears in some rows only: once, few, many, or a class for an expanded clone.

TRBD2	few	TRBV5-1	TRBJ2-1	CASSLAGTSGNEQFF	TGCGCCAGCAGCTTGGCAGGGACTAGCGGCAATGAGCAGTTCTTC
-	-	TRBV5-6	TRBJ2-3	CASSLVGATDTQYF	TGTGCCAGCAGCTTGGTCGGAGCCACAGATACGCAGTATTTT
TRBD2	-	TRBV9	TRBJ2-3	CASSVAASGGAVVTQYF	TGTGCCAGCAGCGTAGCCGCTAGCGGGGGGGCGGTAGTTACGCAGTATTTT
-	few	TRBV15	TRBJ2-1	CATSRVGLATYNEQFF	TGTGCCACCAGCAGAGTCGGACTCGCGACCTACAATGAGCAGTTCTTC
-	-	TRBV27	TRBJ2-2	CASSWGLAEANTGELFF	TGTGCCAGCAGTTGGGGATTAGCCGAAGCGAACACCGGGGAGCTGTTTTTT
-	-	TRBV11-1	TRBJ2-1	CASSPGRANEQFF	TGTGCCAGCAGCCCCGGCAGGGCCAATGAGCAGTTCTTC
TRBD1	-	TRBV24-1	TRBJ2-1	CATSDPGTGKYNEQFF	TGTGCCACCAGTGACCCAGGGACAGGGAAATACAATGAGCAGTTCTTC
-	few	TRBV5-1	TRBJ2-7	CASSQTQPGNHEQYF	TGCGCCAGCAGCCAGACCCAACCCGGGAACCACGAGCAGTACTTC
-	-	TRBV7-8	TRBJ2-3	CASSLLHQSTDTQYF	TGTGCCAGCAGCTTACTCCACCAGAGCACAGATACGCAGTATTTT
TRBD1	-	TRBV12-3/TRBV12-4	TRBJ1-1	CASALTGGGGAFF	TGTGCCAGCGCCCTTACAGGGGGCGGGGGAGCTTTCTTT
-	-	TRBV7-2	TRBJ1-1	CASSLEGVGTEAFF	TGTGCCAGCAGCTTAGAAGGGGTCGGCACTGAAGCTTTCTTT
-	-	TRBV4-1	TRBJ1-2	CASSQDRASGYTF	TGCGCCAGCAGCCAAGACAGGGCAAGCGGCTACACCTTC
-	-	TRBV25-1	TRBJ2-1	CASSDSPPYNEQFF	TGTGCCAGCAGTGACAGCCCACCCTACAATGAGCAGTTCTTC
-	-	TRBV21-1	TRBJ2-2	CASSKCTTGELFF	TGTGCCAGCAGCAAATGCACCACCGGGGAGCTGTTTTTT
-	few	TRBV6-2/TRBV6-3	TRBJ1-1	CASSFFRGTEAFF	TGTGCCAGCAGTTTCTTCAGGGGCACTGAAGCTTTCTTT
TRBD2	-	TRBV11-2	TRBJ2-3	CASSSNSGGRVDTQYF	TGTGCCAGCAGCTCGAATAGCGGGGGGCGAGTAGATACGCAGTATTTT